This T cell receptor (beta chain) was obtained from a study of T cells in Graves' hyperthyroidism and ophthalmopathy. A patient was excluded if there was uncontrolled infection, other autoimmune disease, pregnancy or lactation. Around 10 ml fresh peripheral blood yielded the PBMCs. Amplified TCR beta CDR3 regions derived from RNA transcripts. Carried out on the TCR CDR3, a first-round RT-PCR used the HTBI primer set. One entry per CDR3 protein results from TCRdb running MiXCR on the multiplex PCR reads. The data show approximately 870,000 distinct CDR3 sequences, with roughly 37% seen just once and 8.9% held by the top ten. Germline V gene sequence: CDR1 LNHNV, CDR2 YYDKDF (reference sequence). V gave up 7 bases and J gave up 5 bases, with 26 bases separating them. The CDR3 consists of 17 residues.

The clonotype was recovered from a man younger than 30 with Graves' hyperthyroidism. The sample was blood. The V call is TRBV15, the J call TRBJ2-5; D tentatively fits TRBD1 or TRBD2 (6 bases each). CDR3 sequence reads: CATISARPRGVDETQYF. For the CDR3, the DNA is TGTGCCACCATCAGTGCTAGACCAAGGGGGGTGGACGAGACCCAGTACTTC.